Described below is a single TCR beta chain sequence and its context. This table comes from immunoSEQ multiplex PCR, and its TCRdb copy is limited to in-frame clones, with some not included. Altogether hundreds of thousands of clones are present, around 86% being singletons, with the ten largest covering 6% to 7%. The data belong to a study of blood T cell repertoires in COVID-19. The material sequenced was peripheral blood. The origin of this receptor is a woman between 45 and 60 years old with COVID-19, enrolled during active disease.

The CDR3 DNA reads as TGTGCCAGCAGTGAACGCGGTTCCTACAATGAGCAGTTCTTC. Its translation is CASSERGSYNEQFF. V is TRBV25-1 and J is TRBJ2-1, with D unclear. In germline, CDR1 is MGHDK, CDR2 SYGVNS. V dropped 2 bases and J dropped 1 base, with 6 bases sitting between them. The CDR3 extends over 14 amino acids.